Detailed here is one T cell receptor (beta chain). This sample was taken from a study of spatial heterogeneity in lung cancer. This CDR3 is built from 12 residues. Germline V gives CDR1 GTSNPN, CDR2 SVGIG (reference sequence). The V gene lost 0 bases and the J gene lost 6 bases, with 8 bases spanning the gap. The time point was: sample taken at primary tumor resection. Whole RNA, isolated from tumor, nontumor lung or frozen PBMC, was sequenced without prior sorting. Unique molecular identifiers tagged every individual TCR cDNA molecule. TCRdb reprocessed the 5' RACE reads via MiXCR and lists one record per CDR3 protein. The sample includes almost 75,000 distinct CDR3 sequences, about an eighth of them seen just once.

The J gene is TRBJ1-1, the V gene TRBV30; perhaps TRBD1 as D (5 bases). This TCR came from a male donor with early-stage non-small cell lung cancer. The sequencing here drew on PBMCs, taken at surgery. The CDR3 loop reads CAWSVQGPEAFF. The CDR3 DNA is TGTGCCTGGAGTGTGCAGGGCCCTGAAGCTTTCTTT. The full variable domain, its missing parts supplied by reference TRBV30 and TRBJ1-1, is SQTIHQWPATLVQPVGSPLSLECTVEGTSNPNLYWYRQAAGRGLQLLFYSVGIGQISSEVPQNLSASRPQDRQFILSSKKLLLSDSGFYLCAWSVQGPEAFFGQGTRLTVV.